The table lists the clone carrying this TCR beta chain with a few counts. This record belongs to a study of spatial heterogeneity in lung cancer. Study-wide background: Alpha-chain sequences were detected in numbers that were consistently lower than beta-chain sequences.

Each TCR cDNA molecule bore a unique molecular identifier. TCRdb re-analysed the 5' RACE reads in MiXCR, keeping a single row per CDR3 protein. Among 20,000 to 30,000 distinct CDR3 sequences, 9% to 10% were seen once, and the ten largest hold about 20%. V lost 6 bases and J lost 4; bases outside the gene matches: 7. There are 15 residues in the CDR3. CDR1 is MGHRA and CDR2 is YSYEKL in the germline V gene. As for time point: blood at routine non-recurrence follow-up after resection. Whole RNA obtained from tumor, nontumor lung or frozen PBMC underwent sequencing without sorting. The sequencing used PBMCs, collected at follow-up. This chain links TRBV4-1 with TRBJ2-7; TRBD2 matches 12 bases. This receptor was identified in a male donor with early-stage non-small cell lung cancer. CDR3 in amino acids: CASRRETSGGYEQYF. The CDR3 DNA follows: TGCGCCAGCAGAAGGGAGACTAGCGGGGGATACGAGCAGTACTTC.